The rows below give T cell receptor beta chains drawn from one sample of a study of blood T cell repertoires in COVID-19. Here immunoSEQ multiplex PCR was the method, and the copy in TCRdb shows in-frame clones only, minus some. The sample includes approximately 150,000 clones, approximately 79% seen only once; the top ten take around 8.1%. Sequencing used peripheral blood. The receptors originated from a woman aged 55-69 years with COVID-19, enrolled during active disease. Each CDR3 is given with its conserved first and last residue. A D gene is named only where the DNA matches it firmly. Not every row has a clone size; where given, it reads once, few, many or a size class.

CDR3nt: TGTGCCAGCAGCCCCCCCGGGGGGAGAGTCAGCACAGATACGCAGTATTTT
CDR3aa: CASSPPGGRVSTDTQYF
d_gene: TRBD2
j_gene: TRBJ2-3
v_gene: TRBV11-2
abundance: -

CDR3nt: TGCGCCAGCACCGACAGGGTTGAGACCCAGTACTTC
CDR3aa: CASTDRVETQYF
d_gene: TRBD1
j_gene: TRBJ2-5
v_gene: TRBV4-3
abundance: -

CDR3nt: TGTGCCAGCAGGCTTCAGGGGGTCTATGGCTACACCTTC
CDR3aa: CASRLQGVYGYTF
d_gene: TRBD1
j_gene: TRBJ1-2
v_gene: TRBV28
abundance: -

CDR3nt: TGCGCCAGCAGTCCCGGGATGTTAGGGTACAATGAGCAGTTCTTC
CDR3aa: CASSPGMLGYNEQFF
d_gene: -
j_gene: TRBJ2-1
v_gene: TRBV10-2
abundance: -

CDR3nt: TGTGCCAGTAGTCTCTCGGGGTCCGGGTACGCCGCAGATACGCAGTATTTT
CDR3aa: CASSLSGSGYAADTQYF
d_gene: -
j_gene: TRBJ2-3
v_gene: TRBV19
abundance: -

CDR3nt: TGTGCCAGCAGCAGACAGGAAACCACTGAAGCTTTCTTT
CDR3aa: CASSRQETTEAFF
d_gene: -
j_gene: TRBJ1-1
v_gene: TRBV6-5
abundance: once

CDR3nt: TGTGCCAGCAGCTTACGTGGGCCGGGAGAAGAGACCCAGTACTTC
CDR3aa: CASSLRGPGEETQYF
d_gene: -
j_gene: TRBJ2-5
v_gene: TRBV11-3
abundance: -

CDR3nt: TGTGCCAGCGGTCGGGGGGCTGAGCAGTTCTTC
CDR3aa: CASGRGAEQFF
d_gene: -
j_gene: TRBJ2-1
v_gene: TRBV7-3
abundance: -

CDR3nt: TGTGCCAGCAGCCAAGATTTCGTGGGAGGCGGCTACACCTTC
CDR3aa: CASSQDFVGGGYTF
d_gene: -
j_gene: TRBJ1-2
v_gene: TRBV3-1/TRBV3-2
abundance: -

CDR3nt: TGTGCCAGTAGTTCGGACAGGGGCCCCTTGAAGCCCCAGCATTTT
CDR3aa: CASSSDRGPLKPQHF
d_gene: TRBD1
j_gene: TRBJ1-5
v_gene: TRBV19
abundance: -

CDR3nt: TGTGCCAGCAGCTCGGTGGGACAGAGAGCCTACGAGCAGTACTTC
CDR3aa: CASSSVGQRAYEQYF
d_gene: TRBD1
j_gene: TRBJ2-7
v_gene: TRBV5-6
abundance: -

CDR3nt: TGTGCCAGCAGCCAAGGGACTAGCGGGTACGAGCAGTACTTC
CDR3aa: CASSQGTSGYEQYF
d_gene: TRBD2
j_gene: TRBJ2-7
v_gene: TRBV3-1/TRBV3-2
abundance: -

CDR3nt: TGTGCCAGCTCACCCTCGAGCAATCAGCCCCAGCATTTT
CDR3aa: CASSPSSNQPQHF
d_gene: -
j_gene: TRBJ1-5
v_gene: TRBV18
abundance: once

CDR3nt: TGTGCCAGCAGCCCTTACGGAGAGACCCAGTACTTC
CDR3aa: CASSPYGETQYF
d_gene: -
j_gene: TRBJ2-5
v_gene: TRBV12-3/TRBV12-4
abundance: -

CDR3nt: TGCAGTGCCAGTACAGGGAGGGGAGGGTCCTACGAGCAGTACTTC
CDR3aa: CSASTGRGGSYEQYF
d_gene: -
j_gene: TRBJ2-7
v_gene: TRBV20-1
abundance: -

CDR3nt: TGTGCCAGCAGCGCAGGGGGTACTAGCGGGGGCACAGATACGCAGTATTTT
CDR3aa: CASSAGGTSGGTDTQYF
d_gene: TRBD2
j_gene: TRBJ2-3
v_gene: TRBV11-3
abundance: few

CDR3nt: TGTGCCAGTAGTATACAGGGTTTGATCGATGAGCAGTTCTTC
CDR3aa: CASSIQGLIDEQFF
d_gene: -
j_gene: TRBJ2-1
v_gene: TRBV19
abundance: once

CDR3nt: TGCGCCAGCAGATCTAGCGGGGGAAGGGGTTGGGAGACCCAGTACTTC
CDR3aa: CASRSSGGRGWETQYF
d_gene: TRBD2
j_gene: TRBJ2-5
v_gene: TRBV4-1
abundance: once

CDR3nt: TGCAGCGTTGGACTAGCGGGGGGAGGCGGGGAGCTGTTTTTT
CDR3aa: CSVGLAGGGGELFF
d_gene: TRBD2
j_gene: TRBJ2-2
v_gene: TRBV29-1
abundance: -

CDR3nt: TGTGCCAGCAGCTCGGGGGTAGGGACCGGGGAGCTGTTTTTT
CDR3aa: CASSSGVGTGELFF
d_gene: -
j_gene: TRBJ2-2
v_gene: TRBV11-2
abundance: -

CDR3nt: TGTGCCAGCAGGGCCGGGACTAGCGGGAGTCTCAATGAGCAGTTCTTC
CDR3aa: CASRAGTSGSLNEQFF
d_gene: TRBD2
j_gene: TRBJ2-1
v_gene: TRBV2
abundance: -

CDR3nt: TGCGCCAGCAGCTTGTCCCCCAACAATCTTGGTGGAAAACTGTTTTTT
CDR3aa: CASSLSPNNLGGKLFF
d_gene: -
j_gene: TRBJ1-4
v_gene: TRBV5-1
abundance: -

CDR3nt: TGTGCCAGCAGCCGATCAGGGGACCAAGAGACCCAGTACTTC
CDR3aa: CASSRSGDQETQYF
d_gene: -
j_gene: TRBJ2-5
v_gene: TRBV7-3
abundance: -

CDR3nt: TGCGCCAGCAGCTTAGACGGGAGGGCCCACAATGAGCAGTTCTTC
CDR3aa: CASSLDGRAHNEQFF
d_gene: TRBD2
j_gene: TRBJ2-1
v_gene: TRBV5-1
abundance: -

CDR3nt: TGTGCCTCCTCGACAGGGACAGATACGCAGTATTTT
CDR3aa: CASSTGTDTQYF
d_gene: TRBD1
j_gene: TRBJ2-3
v_gene: TRBV30
abundance: -

CDR3nt: TGTGCCAGCAGTCCCCGAGTAGCGGGGGGCTATAGGAATGAGCAGTTCTTC
CDR3aa: CASSPRVAGGYRNEQFF
d_gene: TRBD2
j_gene: TRBJ2-1
v_gene: TRBV27
abundance: -

CDR3nt: TGTGCCAGCAGCTTAGGGGGACAGCCCACAGATACGCAGTATTTT
CDR3aa: CASSLGGQPTDTQYF
d_gene: TRBD1
j_gene: TRBJ2-3
v_gene: TRBV5-4
abundance: -

CDR3nt: TGTGCCAGCAGTAACCCCCGGACAGGGGGAACCTACGAGCAGTACTTC
CDR3aa: CASSNPRTGGTYEQYF
d_gene: TRBD1
j_gene: TRBJ2-7
v_gene: TRBV6-2/TRBV6-3
abundance: -

CDR3nt: TGTGCCAGCAGCCGGGACAGCCCCACAGATACGCAGTATTTT
CDR3aa: CASSRDSPTDTQYF
d_gene: TRBD1
j_gene: TRBJ2-3
v_gene: TRBV5-4
abundance: -